This T cell receptor beta chain is from a study of identical twins. Study-level results: Clonotypes of the beta chain that were abundant in cord blood carried fewer insertions (memory repertoires showed none). With beta out-of-frame sequences, excess sharing by twins was weaker. Possibly, invariant MAIT and iNKT cells partly confounded zero-insertion analyses.

Germline loops: CDR1 SEHNR, CDR2 FQNEAQ (reference sequence). Germline trimming cut 4 bases from V and 0 bases from J; bases unmatched to any gene: 13. This CDR3 is built from 18 residues. cDNA molecules carried unique molecular identifiers, and template switching added a universal primer site. TCRdb re-derived calls from the 5' RACE reads in MiXCR, one entry per CDR3 protein. The sample shows more than 1.5 million distinct CDR3 sequences, around a third of them seen only once. Comment on this clonotype: What it binds is not known.

The TCR was taken from a newborn girl in good health. Sequencing was performed on cord blood. V usage is TRBV7-9 and J usage is TRBJ1-1, with 8 bases lining up with TRBD1. In nucleotides, the CDR3 is TGTGCCAGCAGCTCAGAAGACGCCCGACAGGGGATGAACACTGAAGCTTTCTTT. Translation gives CASSSEDARQGMNTEAFF.